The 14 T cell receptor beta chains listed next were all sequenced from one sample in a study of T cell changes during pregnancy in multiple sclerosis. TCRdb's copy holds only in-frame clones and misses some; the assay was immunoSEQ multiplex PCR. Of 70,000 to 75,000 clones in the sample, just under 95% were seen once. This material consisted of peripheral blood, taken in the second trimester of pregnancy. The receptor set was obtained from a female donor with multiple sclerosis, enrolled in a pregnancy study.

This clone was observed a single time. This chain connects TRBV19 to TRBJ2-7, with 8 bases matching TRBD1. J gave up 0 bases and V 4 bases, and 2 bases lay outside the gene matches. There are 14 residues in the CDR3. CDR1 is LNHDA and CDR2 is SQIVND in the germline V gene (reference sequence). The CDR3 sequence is CASSRDRSSYEQYF. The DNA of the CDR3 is TGTGCCAGTAGTAGGGACAGGAGCTCCTACGAGCAGTACTTC.

The CDR3, as DNA: TGTGCCAGCAGCCAAGGCAGTAACCCAAACAATGAGCAGTTCTTC. Its translation: CASSQGSNPNNEQFF. The chain links TRBV14 to TRBJ2-1, with D unclear. V lost 1 base and J lost 5, with 12 bases in between. From germline, CDR1 is SGHDN and CDR2 FVKESK. This CDR3 comprises 15 residues.

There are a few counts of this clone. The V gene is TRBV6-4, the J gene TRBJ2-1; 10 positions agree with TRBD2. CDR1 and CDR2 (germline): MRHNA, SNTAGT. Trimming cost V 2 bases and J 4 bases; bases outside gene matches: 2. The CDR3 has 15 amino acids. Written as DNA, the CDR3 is TGTGCCAGCAGTGACCAACTAGCGGGGTACAATGAGCAGTTCTTC. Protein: CASSDQLAGYNEQFF.

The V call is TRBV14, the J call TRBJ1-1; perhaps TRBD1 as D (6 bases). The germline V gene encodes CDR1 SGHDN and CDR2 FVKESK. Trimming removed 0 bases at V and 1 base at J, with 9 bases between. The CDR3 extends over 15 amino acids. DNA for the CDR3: TGTGCCAGCAGCCAAGATCAGGGGTCGAACACTGAAGCTTTCTTT. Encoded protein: CASSQDQGSNTEAFF.

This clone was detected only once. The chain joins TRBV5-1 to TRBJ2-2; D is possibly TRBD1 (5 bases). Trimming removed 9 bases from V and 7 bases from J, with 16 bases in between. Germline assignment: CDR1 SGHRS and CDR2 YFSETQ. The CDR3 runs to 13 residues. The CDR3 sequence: CAIPTDPDGELFF. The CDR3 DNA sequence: TGCGCCATCCCGACAGACCCGGACGGGGAGCTGTTTTTT.

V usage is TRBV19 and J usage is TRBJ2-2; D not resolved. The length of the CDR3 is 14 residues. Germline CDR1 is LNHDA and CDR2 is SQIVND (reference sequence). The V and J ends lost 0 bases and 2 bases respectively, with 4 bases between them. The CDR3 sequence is CASSIDSNTGELFF. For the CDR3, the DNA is TGTGCCAGTAGTATAGACAGTAACACCGGGGAGCTGTTTTTT.

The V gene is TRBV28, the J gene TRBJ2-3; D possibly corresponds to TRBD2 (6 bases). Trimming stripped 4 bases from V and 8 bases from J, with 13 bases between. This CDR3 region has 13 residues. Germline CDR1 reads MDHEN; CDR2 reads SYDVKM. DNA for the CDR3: TGTGCCAGCAGTTCGGACTACCCCACTACGCAGTATTTT. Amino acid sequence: CASSSDYPTTQYF.

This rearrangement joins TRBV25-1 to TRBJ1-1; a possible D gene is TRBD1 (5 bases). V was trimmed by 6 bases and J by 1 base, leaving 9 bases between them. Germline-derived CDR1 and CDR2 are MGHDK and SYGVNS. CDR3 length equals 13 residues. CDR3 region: CASRGPPNTEAFF. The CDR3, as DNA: TGTGCCAGCAGGGGGCCGCCGAACACTGAAGCTTTCTTT.

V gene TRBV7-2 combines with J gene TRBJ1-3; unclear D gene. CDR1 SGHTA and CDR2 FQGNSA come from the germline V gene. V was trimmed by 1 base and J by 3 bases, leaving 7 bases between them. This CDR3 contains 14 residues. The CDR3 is CASSLGLDGNTIYF. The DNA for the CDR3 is TGTGCCAGCAGCTTAGGGCTAGATGGAAACACCATATATTTT.

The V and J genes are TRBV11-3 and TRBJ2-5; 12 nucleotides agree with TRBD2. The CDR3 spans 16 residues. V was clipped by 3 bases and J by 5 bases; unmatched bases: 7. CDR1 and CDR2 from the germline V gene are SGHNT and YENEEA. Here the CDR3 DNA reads TGTGCCAGCAGCTTCCTAGCGGGGGGGCTTACGGAGACCCAGTACTTC. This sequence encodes CASSFLAGGLTETQYF.

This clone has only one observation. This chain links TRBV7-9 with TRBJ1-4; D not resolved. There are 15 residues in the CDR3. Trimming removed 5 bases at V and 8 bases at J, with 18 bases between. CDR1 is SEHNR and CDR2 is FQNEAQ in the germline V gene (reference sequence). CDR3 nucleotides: TGTGCCAGCAGCCCTCTGGAGGGAGAGAAAGAAAAACTGTTTTTT. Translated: CASSPLEGEKEKLFF.

The CDR3 protein is CASSLAGGTGELFF. CDR3 DNA sequence: TGTGCCAGCAGCTTAGCTGGGGGGACCGGGGAGCTGTTTTTT. The V gene is TRBV7-2, the J gene TRBJ2-2, with a weak D call TRBD2 (6 bases). The germline CDR1 and CDR2 sequences are SGHTA and FQGNSA. V lost 0 bases and J 5 bases, leaving 7 bases between the germline ends. This CDR3 has 14 residues.

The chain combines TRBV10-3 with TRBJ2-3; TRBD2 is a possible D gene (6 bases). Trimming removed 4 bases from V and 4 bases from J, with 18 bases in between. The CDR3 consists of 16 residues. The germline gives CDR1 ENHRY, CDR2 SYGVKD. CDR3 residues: CAISGLPGVVADTQYF. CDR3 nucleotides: TGTGCCATCAGTGGGCTTCCGGGAGTTGTAGCAGATACGCAGTATTTT.

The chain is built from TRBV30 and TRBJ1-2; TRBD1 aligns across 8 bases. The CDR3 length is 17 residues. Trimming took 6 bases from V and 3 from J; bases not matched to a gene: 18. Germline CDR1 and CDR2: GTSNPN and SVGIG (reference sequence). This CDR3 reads CACQKPGTGGFDYGYTF. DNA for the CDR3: TGTGCCTGCCAAAAACCCGGGACAGGCGGGTTTGACTATGGCTACACCTTC.